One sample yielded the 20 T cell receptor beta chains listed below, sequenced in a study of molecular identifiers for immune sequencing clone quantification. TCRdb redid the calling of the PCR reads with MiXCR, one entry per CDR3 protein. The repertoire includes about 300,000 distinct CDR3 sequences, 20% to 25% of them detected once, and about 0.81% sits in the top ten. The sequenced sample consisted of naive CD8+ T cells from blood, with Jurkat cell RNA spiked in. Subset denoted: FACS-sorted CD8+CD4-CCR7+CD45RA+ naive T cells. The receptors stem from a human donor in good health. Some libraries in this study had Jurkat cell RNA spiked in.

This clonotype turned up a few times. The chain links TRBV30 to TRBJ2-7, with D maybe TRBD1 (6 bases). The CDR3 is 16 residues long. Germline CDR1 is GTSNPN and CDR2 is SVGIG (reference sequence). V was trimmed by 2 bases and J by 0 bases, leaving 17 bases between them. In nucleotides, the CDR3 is TGTGCCTGGAGTCCAGCAGGGACAACGAGCTCCTACGAGCAGTACTTC. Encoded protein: CAWSPAGTTSSYEQYF.

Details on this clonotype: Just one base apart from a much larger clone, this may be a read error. CDR3 sequence (DNA): TGTGCCGGCAGCTCATCAACAGGGCAGTATCGCTATGGCTACACCTTC. It translates to CAGSSSTGQYRYGYTF. The chain links TRBV7-9 to TRBJ1-2; D perhaps matches TRBD1 (6 bases). CDR3 length: 16 residues. Germline V CDR1 and CDR2: SEHNR, FQNEAQ (reference sequence).

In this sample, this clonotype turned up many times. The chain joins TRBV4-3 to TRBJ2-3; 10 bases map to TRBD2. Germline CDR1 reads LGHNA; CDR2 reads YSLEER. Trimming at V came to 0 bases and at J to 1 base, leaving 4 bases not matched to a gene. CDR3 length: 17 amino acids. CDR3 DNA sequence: TGCGCCAGCAGCCAAGACCCGCTAGCGGGGGGCACAGATACGCAGTATTTT. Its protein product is CASSQDPLAGGTDTQYF.

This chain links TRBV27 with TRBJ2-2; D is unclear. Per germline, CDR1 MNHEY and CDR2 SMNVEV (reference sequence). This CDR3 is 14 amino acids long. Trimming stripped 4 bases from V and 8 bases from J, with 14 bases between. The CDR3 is CASSSSMGLGELFF. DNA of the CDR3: TGTGCCAGCAGTTCGTCGATGGGTTTGGGGGAGCTGTTTTTT.

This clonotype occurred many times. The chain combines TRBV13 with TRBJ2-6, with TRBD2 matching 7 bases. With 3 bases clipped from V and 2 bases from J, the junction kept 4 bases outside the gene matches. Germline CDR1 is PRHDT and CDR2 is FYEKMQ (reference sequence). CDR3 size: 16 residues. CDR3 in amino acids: CASSFGRGAGANVLTF. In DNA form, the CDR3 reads TGTGCCAGCAGCTTTGGGAGGGGCGCTGGGGCCAACGTCCTGACTTTC.

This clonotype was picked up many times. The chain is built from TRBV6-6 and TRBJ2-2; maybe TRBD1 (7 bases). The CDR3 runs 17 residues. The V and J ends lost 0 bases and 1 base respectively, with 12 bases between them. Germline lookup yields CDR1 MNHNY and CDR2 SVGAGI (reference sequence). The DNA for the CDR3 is TGTGCCAGCAGTTACTCGGGGGGACAGATGAACACCGGGGAGCTGTTTTTT. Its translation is CASSYSGGQMNTGELFF.

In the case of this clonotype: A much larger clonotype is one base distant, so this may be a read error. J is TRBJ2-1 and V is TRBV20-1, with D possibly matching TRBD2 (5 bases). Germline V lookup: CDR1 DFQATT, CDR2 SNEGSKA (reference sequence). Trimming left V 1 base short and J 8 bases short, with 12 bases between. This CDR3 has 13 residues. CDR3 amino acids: CSARGVKEDEQFF. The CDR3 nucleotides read TGCAGTGCTAGAGGAGTAAAGGAGGATGAGCAGTTCTTC.

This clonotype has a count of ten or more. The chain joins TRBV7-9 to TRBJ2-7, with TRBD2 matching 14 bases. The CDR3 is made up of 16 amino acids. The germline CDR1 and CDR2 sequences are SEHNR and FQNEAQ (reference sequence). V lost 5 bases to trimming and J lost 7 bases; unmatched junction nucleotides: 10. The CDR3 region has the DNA TGTGCCAGCAGCCCACGACTAGCGGGAGGGCCGGAGGAGCAGTACTTC. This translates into CASSPRLAGGPEEQYF.

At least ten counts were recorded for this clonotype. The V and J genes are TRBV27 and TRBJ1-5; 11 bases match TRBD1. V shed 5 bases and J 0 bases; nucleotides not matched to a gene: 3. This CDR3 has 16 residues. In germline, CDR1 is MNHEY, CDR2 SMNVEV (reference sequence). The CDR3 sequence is CASSLGQGASNQPQHF. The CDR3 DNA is TGTGCCAGCAGTCTTGGACAGGGGGCTAGCAATCAGCCCCAGCATTTT.

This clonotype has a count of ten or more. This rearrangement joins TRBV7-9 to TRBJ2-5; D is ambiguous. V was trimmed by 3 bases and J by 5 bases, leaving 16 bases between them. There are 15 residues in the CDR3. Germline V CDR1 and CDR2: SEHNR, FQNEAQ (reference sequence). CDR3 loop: CASSFSGAVQETQYF. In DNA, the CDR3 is TGTGCCAGCAGCTTTAGTGGTGCGGTTCAGGAGACCCAGTACTTC. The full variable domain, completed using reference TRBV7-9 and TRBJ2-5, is DTGVSQNPRHKITKRGQNVTFRCDPISEHNRLYWYRQTLGQGPEFLTYFQNEAQLEKSRLLSDRFSAERPKGSFSTLEIQRTEQGDSAMYLCASSFSGAVQETQYFGPGTRLLVL.

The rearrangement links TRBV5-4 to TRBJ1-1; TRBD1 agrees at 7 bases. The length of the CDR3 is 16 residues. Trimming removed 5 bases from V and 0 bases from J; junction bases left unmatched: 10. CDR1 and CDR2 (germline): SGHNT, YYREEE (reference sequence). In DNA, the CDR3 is TGTGCCAGCAGGGCCCGGGACAGAGGCATGAACACTGAAGCTTTCTTT. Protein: CASRARDRGMNTEAFF.

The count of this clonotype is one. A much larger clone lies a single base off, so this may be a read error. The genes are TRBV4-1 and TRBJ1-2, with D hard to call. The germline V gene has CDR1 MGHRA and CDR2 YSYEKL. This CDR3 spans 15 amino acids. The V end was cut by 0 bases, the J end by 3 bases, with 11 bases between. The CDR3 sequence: CASSQEGPPHYGYTF. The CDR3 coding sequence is TGCGCCAGCAGCCAAGAAGGTCCGCCCCACTATGGCTACACCTTC.

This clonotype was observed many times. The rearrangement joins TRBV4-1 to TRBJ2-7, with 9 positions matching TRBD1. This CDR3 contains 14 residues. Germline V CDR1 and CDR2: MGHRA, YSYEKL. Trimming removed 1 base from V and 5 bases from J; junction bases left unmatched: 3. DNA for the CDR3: TGCGCCAGCAGCCAAGGGGACAGGGTTAACGAGCAGTACTTC. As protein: CASSQGDRVNEQYF.

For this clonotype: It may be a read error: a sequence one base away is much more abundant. The CDR3 DNA is TGTGCCGGCAGCTCGGAGCTGGACAGGGTACGTGGTGGCTACACCTTC. It is translated as CAGSSELDRVRGGYTF. The rearrangement uses TRBV5-6 and TRBJ1-2, with 8 bases fitting TRBD1. CDR3 length: 16 amino acids. In germline, CDR1 is SGHDT, CDR2 YYEEEE.

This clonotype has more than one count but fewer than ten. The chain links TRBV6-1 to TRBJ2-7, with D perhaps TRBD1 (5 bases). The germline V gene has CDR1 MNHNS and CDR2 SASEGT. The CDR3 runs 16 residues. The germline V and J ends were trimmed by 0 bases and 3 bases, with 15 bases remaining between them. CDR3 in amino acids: CASSEALQGIDYEQYF. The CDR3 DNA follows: TGTGCCAGCAGTGAAGCGCTTCAGGGCATAGACTACGAGCAGTACTTC.

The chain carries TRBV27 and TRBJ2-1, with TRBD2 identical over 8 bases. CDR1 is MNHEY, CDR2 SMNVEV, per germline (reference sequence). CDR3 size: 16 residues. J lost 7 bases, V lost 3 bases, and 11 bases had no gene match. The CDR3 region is CASSLVLAAQGNEQFF. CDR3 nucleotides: TGTGCCAGCAGTTTGGTACTAGCGGCACAAGGGAATGAGCAGTTCTTC.

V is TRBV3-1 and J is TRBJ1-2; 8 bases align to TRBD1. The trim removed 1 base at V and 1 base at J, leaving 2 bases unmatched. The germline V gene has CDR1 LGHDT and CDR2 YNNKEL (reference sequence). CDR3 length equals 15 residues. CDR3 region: CASSQGTGRNYGYTF. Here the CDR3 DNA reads TGTGCCAGCAGCCAAGGGACAGGGCGTAACTATGGCTACACCTTC.

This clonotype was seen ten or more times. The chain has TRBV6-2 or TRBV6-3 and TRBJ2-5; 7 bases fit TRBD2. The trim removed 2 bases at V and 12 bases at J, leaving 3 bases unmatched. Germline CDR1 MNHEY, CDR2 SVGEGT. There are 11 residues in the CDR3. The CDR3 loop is CASSYGAGEYF. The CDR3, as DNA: TGTGCCAGCAGTTACGGGGCGGGAGAGTACTTC.

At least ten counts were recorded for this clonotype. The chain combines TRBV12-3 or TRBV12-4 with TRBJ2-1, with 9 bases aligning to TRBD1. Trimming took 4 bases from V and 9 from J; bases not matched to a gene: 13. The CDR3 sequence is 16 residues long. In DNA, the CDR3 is TGTGCCAGCAGTTCACGGGGACAGGGACAAACCGGTGAGCAGTTCTTC. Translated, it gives CASSSRGQGQTGEQFF.

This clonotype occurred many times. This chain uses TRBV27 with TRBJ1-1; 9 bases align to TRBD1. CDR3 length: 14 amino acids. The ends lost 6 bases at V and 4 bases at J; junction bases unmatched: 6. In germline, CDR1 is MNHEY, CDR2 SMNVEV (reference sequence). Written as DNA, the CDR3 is TGTGCCAGCAGAGACAGGGGGGTTAGCACTGAAGCTTTCTTT. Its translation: CASRDRGVSTEAFF.